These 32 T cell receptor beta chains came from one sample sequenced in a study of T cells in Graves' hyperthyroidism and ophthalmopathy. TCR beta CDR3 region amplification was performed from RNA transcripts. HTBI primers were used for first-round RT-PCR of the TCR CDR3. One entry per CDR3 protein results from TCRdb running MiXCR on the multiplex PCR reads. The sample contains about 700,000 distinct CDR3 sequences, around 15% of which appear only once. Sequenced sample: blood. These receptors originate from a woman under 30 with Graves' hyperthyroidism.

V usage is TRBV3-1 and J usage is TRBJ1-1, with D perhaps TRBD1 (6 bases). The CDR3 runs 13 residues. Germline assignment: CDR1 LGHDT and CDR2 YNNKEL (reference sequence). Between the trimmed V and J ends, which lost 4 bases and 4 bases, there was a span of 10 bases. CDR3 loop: CASSRSRGTEAFF. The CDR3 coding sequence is TGTGCCAGCAGCCGCTCCAGGGGCACTGAAGCTTTCTTT.

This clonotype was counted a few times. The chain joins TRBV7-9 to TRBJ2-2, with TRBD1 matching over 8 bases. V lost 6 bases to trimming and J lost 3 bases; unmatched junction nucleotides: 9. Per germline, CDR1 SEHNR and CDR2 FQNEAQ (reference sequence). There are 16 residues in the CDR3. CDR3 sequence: CASRLLRGQDTGELFF. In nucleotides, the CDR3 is TGTGCCAGCAGATTGCTCAGGGGGCAGGACACCGGGGAGCTGTTTTTT.

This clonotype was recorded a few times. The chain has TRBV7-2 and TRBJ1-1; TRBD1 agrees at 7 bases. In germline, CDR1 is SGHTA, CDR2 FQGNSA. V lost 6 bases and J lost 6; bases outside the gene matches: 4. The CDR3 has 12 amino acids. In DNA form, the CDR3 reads TGTGCCAGCAGGACAGGGCCCCCTGAAGCTTTCTTT. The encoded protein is CASRTGPPEAFF.

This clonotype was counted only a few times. This chain's CDR3 is CASRDRGSGNTIYF. As DNA, the CDR3 is TGTGCCAGTAGAGACAGGGGATCTGGAAACACCATATATTTT. The chain combines TRBV19 with TRBJ1-3; 8 nucleotides agree with TRBD1. V trimming: 6 bases; J trimming: 1 base; junction bases outside the gene matches: 2. The CDR3 is made up of 14 amino acids. Germline V gene lookup returns CDR1 LNHDA and CDR2 SQIVND (reference sequence).

The CDR3 loop is CASRPGTSGNTGELFF. The CDR3 DNA follows: TGTGCCAGCAGACCCGGGACTAGCGGGAACACCGGGGAGCTGTTTTTT. The chain joins TRBV6-2 or TRBV6-3 to TRBJ2-2; 11 positions agree with TRBD2. Germline V lookup: CDR1 MNHEY, CDR2 SVGEGT. With 6 bases clipped from V and 1 base from J, the junction kept 4 bases outside the gene matches. There are 16 residues in the CDR3.

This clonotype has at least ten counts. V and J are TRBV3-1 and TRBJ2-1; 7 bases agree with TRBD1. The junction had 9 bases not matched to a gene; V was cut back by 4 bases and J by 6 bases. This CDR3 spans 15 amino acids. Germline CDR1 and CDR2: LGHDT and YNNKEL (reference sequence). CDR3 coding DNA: TGTGCCAGCAGCCCTTGGGACAGACCCAGCAATGAGCAGTTCTTC. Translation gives CASSPWDRPSNEQFF.

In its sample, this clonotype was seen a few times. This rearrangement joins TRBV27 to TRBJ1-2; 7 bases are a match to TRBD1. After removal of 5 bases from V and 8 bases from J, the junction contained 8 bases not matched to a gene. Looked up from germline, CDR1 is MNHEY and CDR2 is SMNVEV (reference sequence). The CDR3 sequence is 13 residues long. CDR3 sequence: CASSPNRGGGYTF. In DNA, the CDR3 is TGTGCCAGCAGTCCCAACAGGGGTGGGGGCTACACCTTC.

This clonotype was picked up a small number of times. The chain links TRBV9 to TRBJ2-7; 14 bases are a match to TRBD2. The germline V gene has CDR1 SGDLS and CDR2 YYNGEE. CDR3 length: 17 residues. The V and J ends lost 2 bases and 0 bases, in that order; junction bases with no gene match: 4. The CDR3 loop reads CASSVGTSGSFSYEQYF. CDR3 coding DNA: TGTGCCAGCAGCGTCGGGACTAGCGGGAGTTTCTCCTACGAGCAGTACTTC.

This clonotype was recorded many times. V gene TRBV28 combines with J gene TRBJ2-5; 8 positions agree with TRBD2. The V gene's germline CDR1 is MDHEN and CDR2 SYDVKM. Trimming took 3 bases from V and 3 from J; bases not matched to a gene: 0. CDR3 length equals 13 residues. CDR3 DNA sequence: TGTGCCAGCAGTTTTAGCGGGGAAGAGACCCAGTACTTC. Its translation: CASSFSGEETQYF.

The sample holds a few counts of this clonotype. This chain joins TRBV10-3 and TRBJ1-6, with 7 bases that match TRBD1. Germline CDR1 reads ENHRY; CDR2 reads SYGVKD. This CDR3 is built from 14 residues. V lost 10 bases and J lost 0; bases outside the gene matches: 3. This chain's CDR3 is CATRDSSYNSPLHF. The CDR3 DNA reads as TGTGCCACCCGGGACAGCTCCTATAATTCACCCCTCCACTTT.

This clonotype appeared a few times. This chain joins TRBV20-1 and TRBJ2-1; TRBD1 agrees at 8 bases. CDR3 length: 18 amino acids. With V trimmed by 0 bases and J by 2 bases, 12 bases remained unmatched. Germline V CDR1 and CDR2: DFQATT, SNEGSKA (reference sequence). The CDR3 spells CSARDSWARTGTYNEQFF. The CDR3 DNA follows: TGCAGTGCTAGAGATAGTTGGGCGAGGACAGGGACCTACAATGAGCAGTTCTTC.

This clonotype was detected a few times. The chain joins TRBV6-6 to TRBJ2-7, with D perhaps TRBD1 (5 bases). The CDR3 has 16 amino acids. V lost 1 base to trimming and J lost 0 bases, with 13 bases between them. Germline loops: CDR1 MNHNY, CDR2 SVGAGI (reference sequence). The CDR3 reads CASSYYSQGNSYEQYF. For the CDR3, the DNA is TGTGCCAGCAGTTACTATTCGCAGGGAAACTCCTACGAGCAGTACTTC.

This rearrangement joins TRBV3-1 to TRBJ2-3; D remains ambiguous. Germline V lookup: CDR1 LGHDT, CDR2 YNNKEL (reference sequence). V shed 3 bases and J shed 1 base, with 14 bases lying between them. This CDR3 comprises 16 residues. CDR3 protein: CASSHGRFGGTDTQYF. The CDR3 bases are TGTGCCAGCAGCCATGGACGGTTCGGTGGCACAGATACGCAGTATTTT.

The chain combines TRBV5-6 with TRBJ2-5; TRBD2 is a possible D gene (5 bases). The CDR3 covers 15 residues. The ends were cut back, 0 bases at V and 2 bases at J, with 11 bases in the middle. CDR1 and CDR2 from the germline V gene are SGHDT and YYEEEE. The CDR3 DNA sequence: TGTGCCAGCAGCTTGGGTCGGTGGAGGCAAGAGACCCAGTACTTC. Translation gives CASSLGRWRQETQYF.

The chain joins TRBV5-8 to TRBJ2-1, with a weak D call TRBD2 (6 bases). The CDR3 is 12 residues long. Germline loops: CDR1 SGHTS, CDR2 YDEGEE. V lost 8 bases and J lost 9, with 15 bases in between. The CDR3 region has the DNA TGTGCCAGAAGGAGCCTGGGAGGTGAGCAGTTCTTC. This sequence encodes CARRSLGGEQFF.

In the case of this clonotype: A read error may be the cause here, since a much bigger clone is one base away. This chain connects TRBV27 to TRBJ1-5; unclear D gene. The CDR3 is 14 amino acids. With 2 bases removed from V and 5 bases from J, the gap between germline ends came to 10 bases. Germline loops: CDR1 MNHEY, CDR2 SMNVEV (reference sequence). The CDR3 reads CASSLSPEYQPQHF. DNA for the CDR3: TGTGCCAGCAGTTTAAGCCCTGAGTATCAGCCCCAGCATTTT.

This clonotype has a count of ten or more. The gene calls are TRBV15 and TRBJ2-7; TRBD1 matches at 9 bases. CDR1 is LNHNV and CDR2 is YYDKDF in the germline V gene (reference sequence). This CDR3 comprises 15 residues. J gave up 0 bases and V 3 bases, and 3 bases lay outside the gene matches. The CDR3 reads CATSRGQGDSYEQYF. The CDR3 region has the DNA TGTGCCACCAGCAGGGGACAGGGAGACTCCTACGAGCAGTACTTC. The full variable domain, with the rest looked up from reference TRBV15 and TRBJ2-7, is DAMVIQNPRYQVTQFGKPVTLSCSQTLNHNVMYWYQQKSSQAPKLLFHYYDKDFNNEADTPDNFQSRRPNTSFCFLDIRSPGLGDTAMYLCATSRGQGDSYEQYFGPGTRLTVT.

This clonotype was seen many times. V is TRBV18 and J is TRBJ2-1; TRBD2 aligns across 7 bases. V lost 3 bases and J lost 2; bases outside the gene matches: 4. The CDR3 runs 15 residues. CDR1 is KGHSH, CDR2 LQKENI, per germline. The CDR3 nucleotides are TGTGCCAGCTCACCTGATCTAGCGGCCTACAATGAGCAGTTCTTC. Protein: CASSPDLAAYNEQFF.

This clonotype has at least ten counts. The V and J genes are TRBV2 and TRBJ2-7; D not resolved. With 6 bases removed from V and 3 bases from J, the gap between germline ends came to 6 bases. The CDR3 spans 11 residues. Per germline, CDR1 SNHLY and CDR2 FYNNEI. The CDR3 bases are TGTGCCAGCAGGCAGGACTACGAGCAGTACTTC. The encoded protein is CASRQDYEQYF. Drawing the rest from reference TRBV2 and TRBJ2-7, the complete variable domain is EPEVTQTPSHQVTQMGQEVILRCVPISNHLYFYWYRQILGQKVEFLVSFYNNEISEKSEIFDDQFSVERPDGSNFTLKIRSTKLEDSAMYFCASRQDYEQYFGPGTRLTVT.

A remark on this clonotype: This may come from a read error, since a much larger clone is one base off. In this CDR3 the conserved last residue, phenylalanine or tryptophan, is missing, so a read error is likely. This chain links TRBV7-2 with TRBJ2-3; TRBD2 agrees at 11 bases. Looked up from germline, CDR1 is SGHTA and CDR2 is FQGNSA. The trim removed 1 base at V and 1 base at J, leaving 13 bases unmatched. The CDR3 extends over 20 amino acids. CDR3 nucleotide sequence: TGTGCCAGCAGCTTAGGTAGGCTAGCGGGAGGACCCATCGGCACAGATACGCAGTATTCT. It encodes CASSLGRLAGGPIGTDTQYS.

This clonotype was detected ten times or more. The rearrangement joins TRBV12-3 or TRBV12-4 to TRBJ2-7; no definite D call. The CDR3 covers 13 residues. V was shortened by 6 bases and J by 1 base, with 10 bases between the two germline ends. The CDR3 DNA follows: TGTGCCAGCAGAGCAGGACGATCCTACGAGCAGTACTTC. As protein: CASRAGRSYEQYF.

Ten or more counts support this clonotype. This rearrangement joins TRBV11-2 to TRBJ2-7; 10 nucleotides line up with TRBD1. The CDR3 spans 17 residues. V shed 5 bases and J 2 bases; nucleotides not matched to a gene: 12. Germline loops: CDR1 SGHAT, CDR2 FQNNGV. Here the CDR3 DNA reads TGTGCCAGCAGCGGATTTAACCGAGACAGGGGGCCCTACGAGCAGTACTTC. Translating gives CASSGFNRDRGPYEQYF.

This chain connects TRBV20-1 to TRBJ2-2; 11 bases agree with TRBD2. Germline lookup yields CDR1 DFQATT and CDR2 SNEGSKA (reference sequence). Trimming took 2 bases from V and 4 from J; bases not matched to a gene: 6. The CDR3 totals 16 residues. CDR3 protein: CSARSGTSGGTGELFF. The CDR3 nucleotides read TGCAGTGCTAGATCCGGGACTAGCGGAGGCACCGGGGAGCTGTTTTTT.

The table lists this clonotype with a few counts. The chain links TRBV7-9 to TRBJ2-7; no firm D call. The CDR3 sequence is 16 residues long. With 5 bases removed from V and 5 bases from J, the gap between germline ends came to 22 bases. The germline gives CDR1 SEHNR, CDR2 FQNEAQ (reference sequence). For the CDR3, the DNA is TGTGCCAGCAGCCCACCAGGAGCCCAAAGGGTCAACGAGCAGTACTTC. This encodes CASSPPGAQRVNEQYF.

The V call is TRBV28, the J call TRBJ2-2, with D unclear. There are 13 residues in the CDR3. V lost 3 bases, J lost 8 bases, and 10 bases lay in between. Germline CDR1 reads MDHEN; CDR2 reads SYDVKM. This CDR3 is CASSFDPMGELFF. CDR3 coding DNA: TGTGCCAGCAGTTTTGACCCTATGGGGGAGCTGTTTTTT.

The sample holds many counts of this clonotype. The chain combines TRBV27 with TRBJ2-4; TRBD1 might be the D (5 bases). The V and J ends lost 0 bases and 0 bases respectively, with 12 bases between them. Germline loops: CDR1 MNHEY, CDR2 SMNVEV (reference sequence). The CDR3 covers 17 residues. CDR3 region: CASSLSEDTLAKNIQYF. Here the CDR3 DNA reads TGTGCCAGCAGTTTATCCGAGGACACCTTAGCCAAAAACATTCAGTACTTC.

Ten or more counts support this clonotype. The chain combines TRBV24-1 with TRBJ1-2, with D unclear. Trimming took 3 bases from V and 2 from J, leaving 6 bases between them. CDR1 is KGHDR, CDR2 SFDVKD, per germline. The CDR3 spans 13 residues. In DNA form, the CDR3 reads TGTGCCACCAGTGATAGCTACAACTATGGCTACACCTTC. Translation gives CATSDSYNYGYTF.

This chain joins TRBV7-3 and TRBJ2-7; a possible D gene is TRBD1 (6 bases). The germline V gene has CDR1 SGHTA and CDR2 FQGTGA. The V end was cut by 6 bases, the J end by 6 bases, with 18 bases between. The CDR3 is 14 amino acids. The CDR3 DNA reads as TGTGCCAGCAGTTACTGGGGGCCCCTCGCCGAGCAGTACTTC. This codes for CASSYWGPLAEQYF.

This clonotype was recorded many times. CDR3: CSAREGRLAVSTEQFF. The CDR3 DNA reads as TGCAGTGCTAGAGAGGGACGACTAGCGGTTTCGACTGAGCAGTTCTTC. The V and J genes are TRBV20-1 and TRBJ2-1; 9 bases line up with TRBD2. From germline, CDR1 is DFQATT and CDR2 SNEGSKA (reference sequence). The CDR3 runs 16 residues. The V segment lost 0 bases and the J segment 9 bases; nucleotides outside the gene matches: 12.

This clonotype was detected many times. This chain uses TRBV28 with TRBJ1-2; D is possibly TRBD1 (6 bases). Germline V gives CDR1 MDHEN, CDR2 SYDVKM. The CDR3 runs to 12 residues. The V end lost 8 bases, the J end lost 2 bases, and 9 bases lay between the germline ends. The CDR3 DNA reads TGTGCCAGCGACGACAGGAACTATGGCTACACCTTC. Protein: CASDDRNYGYTF.

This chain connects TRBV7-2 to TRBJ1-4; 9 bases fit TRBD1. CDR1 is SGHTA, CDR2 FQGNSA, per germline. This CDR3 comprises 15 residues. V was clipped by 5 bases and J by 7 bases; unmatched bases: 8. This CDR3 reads CASSPSRDRAEKLFF. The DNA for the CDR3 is TGTGCCAGCAGCCCTAGTCGGGACAGGGCTGAAAAACTGTTTTTT.

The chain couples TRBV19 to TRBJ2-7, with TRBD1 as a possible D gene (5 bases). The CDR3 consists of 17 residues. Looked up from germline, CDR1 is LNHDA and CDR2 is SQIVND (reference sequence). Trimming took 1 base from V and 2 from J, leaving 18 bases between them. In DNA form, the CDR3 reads TGTGCCAGTAGTATAGCGGCAGGGCCTCTCACCACCTACGAGCAGTACTTC. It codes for CASSIAAGPLTTYEQYF.